This T cell receptor (beta chain) was retrieved from a study of blood T cell repertoires in COVID-19. Study background: Whether acute or convalescent, the COVID-19 samples came from the United States, Italy and Spain. T cells, B-cell-depleted T cells, or PBMCs provided the cDNA or gDNA that served as material.

Only in-frame clones appear in the TCRdb table, and some are missing; sequencing was by immunoSEQ multiplex PCR. Of 250,000 to 300,000 clones in the sample, around four fifths were seen once. This clone appeared once. V shed 0 bases and J 7 bases; nucleotides not matched to a gene: 8. The CDR3 is made up of 15 amino acids. Germline V gives CDR1 SGHRS, CDR2 YFSETQ. The receptor's source is a man between 60 and 75 years old who had recovered from COVID-19. J is TRBJ1-2 and V is TRBV5-1; 8 bases are a match to TRBD1. The sample taken for sequencing was peripheral blood. CDR3 DNA sequence: TGCGCCAGCAGCTTGGCCTTCAGGGGGCAAATTGGCTACACCTTC. This translates into CASSLAFRGQIGYTF.